A selection of T cell receptor beta chains follows, all from one sample in a study of cytomegalovirus exposure and HLA in healthy donors. TCRdb's copy holds only in-frame clones and misses some; the assay was immunoSEQ multiplex PCR. The sample shows about 180,000 clones, roughly 80% of them seen only once. The sample consisted of PBMCs. All receptors come from a man younger than 35 in good health and CMV-seronegative. Both conserved end residues are part of each CDR3. D genes are given only for firm matches. The size field is filled for only some rows; it gives once, few, many or a size class.

V gene,J gene,D gene,clone size,CDR3 DNA,CDR3 protein
TRBV28,TRBJ2-5,TRBD1,once,TGTGCCAGCAGGGGGATGGGACAGCTAGAGACCCAGTACTTC,CASRGMGQLETQYF
TRBV27,TRBJ2-5,NA,NA,TGTGCCAGCAGTTTATCCCCGGGGGTACGGGCCCAAGAGACCCAGTACTTC,CASSLSPGVRAQETQYF
TRBV5-1,TRBJ2-7,TRBD2,once,TGCGCCAGCAAGCGGGGCGGAAGTAGCGACGAGCAGTACTTC,CASKRGGSSDEQYF
TRBV27,TRBJ1-1,NA,NA,TGTGCCAGCAAATTCTCAGCGGGGAACACTGAAGCTTTCTTT,CASKFSAGNTEAFF
TRBV5-1,TRBJ1-4,NA,NA,TGCGCCAGCAGCTTGGGCAGGTTTAATGAAAAACTGTTTTTT,CASSLGRFNEKLFF
TRBV5-6,TRBJ2-7,NA,NA,TGTGCCAGCAGCTTAAATCCACAGGGCTGGGAGCAGTACTTC,CASSLNPQGWEQYF
TRBV6-6,TRBJ1-1,NA,NA,TGTGCCAGCAGTGGCAGGGGAGTTGGCACTGAAGCTTTCTTT,CASSGRGVGTEAFF
TRBV7-9,TRBJ2-3,TRBD1,NA,TGTGCCAGCAGCCCGTGGACAGGGGGAAACACAGATACGCAGTATTTT,CASSPWTGGNTDTQYF
TRBV10-3,TRBJ1-1,NA,NA,TGTGCCATCAGTGACATTATGAAGAATAGGGGCCAGAACACTGAAGCTTTCTTT,CAISDIMKNRGQNTEAFF
TRBV10-3,TRBJ1-4,NA,NA,TGTGCCATCAGGCCCGGACACGGAGATGCAACTAATGAAAAACTGTTTTTT,CAIRPGHGDATNEKLFF
TRBV18,TRBJ1-1,NA,NA,TGTGCCAGCTCCTTGTCGGGGAACACTGAAGCTTTCTTT,CASSLSGNTEAFF
TRBV7-2,TRBJ2-7,TRBD2,NA,TGTGCCAGCAGTTTAAGAGTGGGGGGGAGCTCCTACGAGCAGTACTTC,CASSLRVGGSSYEQYF
TRBV5-1,TRBJ2-1,TRBD2,NA,TGCGCCAGCAGCCTAGGACTAGCGGGGGTATACAATGAGCAGTTCTTC,CASSLGLAGVYNEQFF